In this sample, the clone carrying this TCR beta chain turned up many times. Time point described: longitudinal time-point 3. TCRdb reanalysed the 5' RACE reads using MiXCR and keeps one entry per CDR3 protein. Here the sample spans tens of thousands of distinct CDR3 sequences, approximately 13% being singletons. Trimming took 5 bases from V and 0 from J, leaving 14 bases between them. Germline values: CDR1 SGHTA, CDR2 FQGNSA. The CDR3 consists of 15 residues. The sample comes from a study of neurological immune-mediated disorders. Specimen: PBMCs. The TCR sequence derives from a man aged 25-45 years in good health. The rearrangement uses TRBV7-2 and TRBJ2-7; D is tentatively TRBD1 or TRBD2 (5 bases each). The CDR3 DNA is TGTGCCAGCAGCCCTGACCCGGGACGCTCCTACGAGCAGTACTTC. It encodes CASSPDPGRSYEQYF.